Listed below are T cell receptor beta chains from one sample, sequenced in a study of shared clonotypes between healthy human individuals. Produced via immunoSEQ multiplex PCR; TCRdb's table is partial and in-frame only. In the table there are around 1.6 million clones, roughly 98% of which are singletons. The specimen sequenced was naive CD4+ T cells sorted from blood. These receptors were obtained from a man between 25 and 39 years old in good health. Each CDR3 is given with its conserved first and last residue. D genes are given only for firm matches. Rows may omit the clone size; those that give it use once, few, many or a size class.

TRBJ2-7	.	.	TRBV21-1	CATGQKRDRGYEQYF	TGTGCCACAGGCCAAAAAAGGGACAGGGGATACGAGCAGTACTTC
TRBJ1-2	.	.	TRBV28	CASSLRQIYGYTF	TGTGCCAGCAGTTTAAGGCAGATCTATGGCTACACCTTC
TRBJ2-1	.	TRBD2	TRBV18	CASSTSGRDEQFF	TGTGCCAGCTCCACAAGCGGGAGGGATGAGCAGTTCTTC
TRBJ2-5	.	TRBD2	TRBV6-5	CASSQVAGWETQYF	TGTGCCAGCTCCCAAGTAGCGGGATGGGAGACCCAGTACTTC
TRBJ1-2	.	TRBD1	TRBV6-6	CASHRTGVEYGYTF	TGTGCCAGCCATCGTACAGGGGTGGAGTATGGCTACACCTTC
TRBJ2-5	.	TRBD2	TRBV18	CASSPGLAGGVETQYF	TGTGCCAGCTCACCGGGACTAGCGGGAGGAGTAGAGACCCAGTACTTC
TRBJ2-1	.	TRBD1	TRBV9	CASSPNARDRGLSEQFF	TGTGCCAGCAGCCCAAACGCCCGGGACAGGGGGTTAAGCGAGCAGTTCTTC
TRBJ2-7	.	TRBD1	TRBV6-5	CASSGTGKRTYEQYF	TGTGCCAGCAGTGGGACAGGGAAGAGGACCTACGAGCAGTACTTC
TRBJ1-5	.	TRBD1	TRBV6-1	CASSRGYSNQPQHF	TGTGCCAGCTCCAGGGGGTATAGCAATCAGCCCCAGCATTTT
TRBJ2-1	.	.	TRBV28	CASSPTGPNEQFF	TGTGCCAGCAGTCCGACAGGCCCAAATGAGCAGTTCTTC
TRBJ2-7	.	.	TRBV6-6	CASSNGQNYEQYF	TGTGCCAGCAGTAACGGACAGAACTACGAGCAGTACTTC
TRBJ2-2	.	.	TRBV18	CASSLTENTGELFF	TGTGCCAGCTCACTCACAGAGAACACCGGGGAGCTGTTTTTT
TRBJ1-2	.	.	TRBV28	CASSHARGNYGYTF	TGTGCCAGCAGCCACGCAAGAGGGAACTATGGCTACACCTTC
TRBJ1-1	.	.	TRBV10-3	CAISESGGATAAFF	TGTGCCATCAGTGAGTCCGGCGGGGCCACCGCAGCTTTCTTT
TRBJ2-1	.	TRBD2	TRBV10-3	CAIMGALAGEGNEQFF	TGTGCCATCATGGGGGCACTAGCGGGAGAAGGAAATGAGCAGTTCTTC
TRBJ2-1	.	TRBD1	TRBV13	CASSLRGDRGQWEQFF	TGTGCCAGCAGCTTACGGGGGGACAGGGGTCAATGGGAGCAGTTCTTC
TRBJ2-7	.	TRBD2	TRBV10-1	CASSRTSGRSSYEQYF	TGCGCCAGCAGCCGGACTAGCGGCAGAAGCTCCTACGAGCAGTACTTC
TRBJ1-5	once	.	TRBV5-6	CASSLRQHSNQPQHF	TGTGCCAGCAGCTTGAGGCAGCATAGCAATCAGCCCCAGCATTTT
TRBJ2-7	.	.	TRBV10-1	CASSVAGGYEQYF	TGCGCCAGCAGTGTGGCAGGGGGGTACGAGCAGTACTTC
TRBJ2-5	.	.	TRBV12-5	CASGEGGETQYF	TGTGCTAGTGGTGAGGGGGGGGAGACCCAGTACTTC